This T cell receptor beta chain was identified during a study of low-dose radiotherapy and immunotherapy resistance in tumors. This clonotype came up many times. Time point meaning: before trial treatment. Per germline, CDR1 MNHEY and CDR2 SMNVEV (reference sequence). There are 13 residues in the CDR3. V was cut by 2 bases and J by 8 bases, with 12 bases left in between. Primers used for first-strand cDNA, a TRAV- and TRBV-specific set, covered both alpha and beta chains. Both a constant-region primer and a V-primer adapter served to amplify TCRs across 15 to 25 PCR cycles. Each CDR3 protein gets one entry after TCRdb re-called the reads with MiXCR. The profile covers about 64,000 distinct CDR3 sequences, with around a quarter appearing a single time and approximately 7% taken by the ten largest.

This TCR was recovered from a male donor with rectosigmoid adenocarcinoma. The sample in question was PBMCs, obtained before treatment. This rearrangement joins TRBV27 to TRBJ1-2; D unclear. For the CDR3, the DNA is TGTGCCAGCAGTTTAAACCACGGAGGAGGCTACACCTTC. It translates to CASSLNHGGGYTF.